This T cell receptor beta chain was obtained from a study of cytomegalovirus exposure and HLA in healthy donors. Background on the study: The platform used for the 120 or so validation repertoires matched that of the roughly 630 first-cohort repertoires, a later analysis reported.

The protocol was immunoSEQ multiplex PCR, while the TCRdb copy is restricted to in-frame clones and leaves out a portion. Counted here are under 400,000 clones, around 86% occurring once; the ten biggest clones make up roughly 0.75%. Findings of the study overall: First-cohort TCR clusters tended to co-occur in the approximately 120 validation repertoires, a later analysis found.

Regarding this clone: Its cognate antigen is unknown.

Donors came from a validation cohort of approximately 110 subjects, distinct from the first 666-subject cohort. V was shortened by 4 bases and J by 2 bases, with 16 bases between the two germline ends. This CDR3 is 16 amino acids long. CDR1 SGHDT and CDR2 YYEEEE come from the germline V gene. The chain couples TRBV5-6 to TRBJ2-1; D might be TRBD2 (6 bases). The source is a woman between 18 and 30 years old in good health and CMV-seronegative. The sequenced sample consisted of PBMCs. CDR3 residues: CASSTSPAGAYNEQFF. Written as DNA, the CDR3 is TGTGCCAGCAGCACAAGTCCAGCGGGCGCCTACAATGAGCAGTTCTTC.